Detailed here is one T cell receptor (beta chain). This specimen comes from a study of blood T cells in healthy people across ages. The sample, approximately 10 milliliters of peripheral blood, was drawn from each donor. Total RNA extraction produced at least 5.5 micrograms (per sample) for the study. The germline CDR1 and CDR2 sequences are SGHDN and FVKESK. The CDR3 totals 15 residues. PCR was performed a second time for about 6 to 12 cycles using a sample-barcoded 5' primer and a J-beta primer mix. All cDNA molecules were each tagged by a template-switch adaptor with 12 random nucleotides. TCRdb re-analysed the 5' RACE reads in MiXCR, keeping a single row per CDR3 protein. The table has about 730,000 distinct CDR3 sequences, 40% to 45% seen once.

V gene TRBV14 combines with J gene TRBJ2-4; D might be TRBD1 (6 bases). The end of the DNA aligns better with TRBJ2-7, so the J call may be wrong. The clonotype originates from a woman aged 60 to 75 in good health. Sequenced material: blood. CDR3: CASSQRWGRLYEQYF. CDR3 coding DNA: TGTGCCAGCAGCCAACGGTGGGGGCGCTTATACGAGCAGTACTTC.